Presented here are 24 T cell receptor beta chains from one specimen sequenced in a study of cytomegalovirus exposure and HLA in healthy donors. 13 Jbeta primers and 60 Vbeta primers were used for the PCR. The table came from immunoSEQ multiplex PCR; TCRdb's copy has only in-frame clones and leaves some out. This table holds around 190,000 clones, roughly 77% found once. The sample was PBMCs. These receptors were taken from a woman aged 45-65 years in good health and CMV-seronegative.

The chain recombines TRBV19 with TRBJ1-5; tentatively, D is TRBD1 (6 bases). The CDR3 is made up of 14 amino acids. CDR1 is LNHDA, CDR2 SQIVND, per germline (reference sequence). The V gene lost 3 bases and the J gene lost 9 bases, with 15 bases spanning the gap. The CDR3 sequence: CASSMKRQDLPQHF. The CDR3 nucleotides read TGTGCCAGTAGTATGAAGCGACAGGATCTGCCCCAGCATTTT.

This clone was observed once. Here the CDR3 reads CASSLVAGGVNTEAFF. As DNA, the CDR3 is TGCGCCAGCAGCTTGGTAGCTGGGGGCGTAAACACTGAAGCTTTCTTT. The genes are TRBV5-1 and TRBJ1-1; a weak D match, TRBD1 (6 bases). The V end was cut by 0 bases, the J end by 2 bases, with 14 bases between. Germline V gene lookup returns CDR1 SGHRS and CDR2 YFSETQ. The length of the CDR3 is 16 residues.

This rearrangement joins TRBV5-1 to TRBJ2-1, with TRBD2 matching 11 bases. Germline V gives CDR1 SGHRS, CDR2 YFSETQ. The trim removed 4 bases at V and 10 bases at J, leaving 10 bases unmatched. There are 15 residues in the CDR3. This CDR3 is CASSPGLAGIYEQFF. The CDR3 coding sequence is TGCGCCAGCAGCCCTGGACTAGCGGGTATTTACGAGCAGTTCTTC.

The chain joins TRBV18 to TRBJ2-7; the D gene is possibly TRBD1 (5 bases). Looked up from germline, CDR1 is KGHSH and CDR2 is LQKENI. The CDR3 spans 14 residues. Trimming cost V 6 bases and J 3 bases, with 15 bases left between them. The CDR3 sequence: CASSPTLDSYEQYF. The CDR3 DNA reads TGTGCCAGCTCCCCGACATTAGACAGCTACGAGCAGTACTTC.

The chain couples TRBV6-1 to TRBJ2-6; 7 bases align to TRBD1. CDR1 is MNHNS and CDR2 is SASEGT in the germline V gene. The CDR3 is 17 residues long. Losses at the gene ends were 4 bases for V and 0 bases for J; bases not matched to a gene: 6. CDR3 residues: CASSGFDRASGANVLTF. The CDR3 DNA reads as TGTGCCAGCAGTGGGTTTGACAGGGCCTCTGGGGCCAACGTCCTGACTTTC.

V usage is TRBV18 and J usage is TRBJ1-2, with 7 bases identical to TRBD1. J gave up 7 bases and V 5 bases, and 13 bases lay outside the gene matches. This CDR3 region has 15 residues. CDR1 and CDR2 from the germline V gene are KGHSH and LQKENI. CDR3: CASSEREGALFGYTF. The CDR3, as DNA: TGTGCCAGCTCAGAAAGAGAGGGGGCTTTATTTGGCTACACCTTC. The whole variable domain, remainder taken from reference TRBV18 and TRBJ1-2, is NAGVMQNPRHLVRRRGQEARLRCSPMKGHSHVYWYRQLPEEGLKFMVYLQKENIIDESGMPKERFSAEFPKEGPSILRIQQVVRGDSAAYFCASSEREGALFGYTFGSGTRLTVV.

The chain recombines TRBV27 with TRBJ1-1; the D gene is possibly TRBD1 (6 bases). The CDR3 length is 13 residues. Trimming removed 8 bases at V and 5 bases at J, with 15 bases between. In germline, CDR1 is MNHEY, CDR2 SMNVEV (reference sequence). The CDR3 DNA sequence: TGTGCCAGCGCATCCAGGGGATGGACTGAAGCTTTCTTT. Its translation is CASASRGWTEAFF.

This clone was counted once. The chain couples TRBV4-2 to TRBJ2-1, with 13 bases aligning to TRBD2. Germline CDR1 reads LGHNA; CDR2 reads YNFKEQ. The CDR3 extends over 16 amino acids. V lost 4 bases and J lost 7; bases outside the gene matches: 7. DNA of the CDR3: TGTGCCAGCAGCCCCCGGACTAGCGGGAGTCTAAATGAGCAGTTCTTC. Protein: CASSPRTSGSLNEQFF.

The V gene is TRBV27, the J gene TRBJ2-1; 8 bases line up with TRBD2. Germline V gene data show CDR1 as MNHEY and CDR2 as SMNVEV (reference sequence). After removal of 5 bases from V and 11 bases from J, the junction contained 8 bases not matched to a gene. The CDR3 length is 13 residues. The CDR3 reads CASSKITGGKQFF. For the CDR3, the DNA is TGTGCCAGCAGTAAAATTACGGGGGGGAAGCAGTTCTTC.

J is TRBJ1-2 and V is TRBV5-1; TRBD1 agrees at 10 bases. The CDR3 consists of 15 residues. The junction had 9 bases not matched to a gene; V was cut back by 4 bases and J by 6 bases. Germline CDR1 reads SGHRS; CDR2 reads YFSETQ. In DNA, the CDR3 is TGCGCCAGCAGCGCCCTGGGACAGGGGAGTAATGGCTACACCTTC. Its translation: CASSALGQGSNGYTF.

The chain links TRBV28 to TRBJ1-2; perhaps TRBD1 as D (5 bases). There are 18 residues in the CDR3. Trimming pared 3 bases from V and 7 bases from J, leaving 27 bases between. CDR1 is MDHEN and CDR2 is SYDVKM in the germline V gene. DNA of the CDR3: TGTGCCAGCAGTTTGCTATATCCTACCAGGGTAGAAGGGCTTGGCTACACCTTC. Its translation: CASSLLYPTRVEGLGYTF.

The V call is TRBV7-8, the J call TRBJ2-7; 9 bases agree with TRBD1. The V segment lost 2 bases and the J segment 4 bases; nucleotides outside the gene matches: 6. From germline, CDR1 is SGHVS and CDR2 FQNEAQ. The CDR3 contains 15 residues. The CDR3 sequence: CASSLRDRVGYEQYF. Written as DNA, the CDR3 is TGTGCCAGCAGCTTAAGGGACAGGGTAGGATACGAGCAGTACTTC. Based on the CDR3 plus reference TRBV7-8 and TRBJ2-7, the full variable domain is GAGVSQSPRYKVAKRGQDVALRCDPISGHVSLFWYQQALGQGPEFLTYFQNEAQLDKSGLPSDRFFAERPEGSVSTLKIQRTQQEDSAVYLCASSLRDRVGYEQYFGPGTRLTVT.

The chain couples TRBV27 to TRBJ2-7, with 7 bases that match TRBD1. Germline V lookup: CDR1 MNHEY, CDR2 SMNVEV (reference sequence). The CDR3 totals 14 residues. V was clipped by 5 bases and J by 0 bases; unmatched bases: 4. CDR3 nucleotides: TGTGCCAGCAGTGGCAGGGACAGCTCCTACGAGCAGTACTTC. Its protein product is CASSGRDSSYEQYF.

The chain has TRBV28 and TRBJ1-4; 11 bases match TRBD1. The CDR3 is 14 amino acids. With 11 bases clipped from V and 11 bases from J, the junction kept 13 bases outside the gene matches. Germline V gene data show CDR1 as MDHEN and CDR2 as SYDVKM. The CDR3 spells CALQGTGGSGKLFF. The CDR3 nucleotides read TGTGCCCTACAGGGGACAGGGGGTTCAGGGAAACTGTTTTTT.

The chain couples TRBV9 to TRBJ2-2, with unresolved D. CDR3 size: 12 residues. Deletions cut 2 bases from V and 8 bases from J, with 7 bases between. Germline assignment: CDR1 SGDLS and CDR2 YYNGEE. The CDR3 DNA reads as TGTGCCAGCAGCGTGTTTCCTGGGGAGCTGTTTTTT. This codes for CASSVFPGELFF. Drawing the rest from reference TRBV9 and TRBJ2-2, the complete variable domain is DSGVTQTPKHLITATGQRVTLRCSPRSGDLSVYWYQQSLDQGLQFLIQYYNGEERAKGNILERFSAQQFPDLHSELNLSSLELGDSALYFCASSVFPGELFFGEGSRLTVL.

J is TRBJ2-3 and V is TRBV4-3; a weak D match, TRBD2 (5 bases). The CDR3 loop spans 15 amino acids. Deletions cut 1 base from V and 2 bases from J, with 10 bases between. The V gene's germline CDR1 is LGHNA and CDR2 YSLEER. In DNA form, the CDR3 reads TGCGCCAGCAGCCAAGGTCTCGGGAACACAGATACGCAGTATTTT. It specifies CASSQGLGNTDTQYF.

This rearrangement joins TRBV5-1 to TRBJ2-7, with TRBD1 matching over 11 bases. Looked up from germline, CDR1 is SGHRS and CDR2 is YFSETQ. This CDR3 is built from 14 residues. V lost 4 bases, J lost 6 bases, and 6 bases stayed unmatched. CDR3 nucleotide sequence: TGCGCCAGCAGCACCCGGGACAGGGGGTTCGAGCAGTACTTC. Translating it yields CASSTRDRGFEQYF.

This clone was seen just once. The J gene is TRBJ1-2, the V gene TRBV20-1; D uncertain. V was clipped by 2 bases and J by 7 bases, with 5 bases between them. The CDR3 is 10 residues long. CDR1 and CDR2 (germline): DFQATT, SNEGSKA (reference sequence). CDR3 protein: CSARQVGYTF. The CDR3 bases are TGCAGTGCTAGACAGGTTGGCTACACCTTC.

The CDR3 DNA follows: TGTGCCAGCAGCCCGGGGTTCAATCAGCCCCAGCATTTT. Translating gives CASSPGFNQPQHF. This rearrangement joins TRBV5-6 to TRBJ1-5; D not resolved. The CDR3 sequence is 13 residues long. Germline V gene lookup returns CDR1 SGHDT and CDR2 YYEEEE. V lost 4 bases and J 3 bases, leaving 8 bases between the germline ends.

The CDR3 loop reads CASRAGEYTGELFF. The CDR3 DNA reads TGTGCCAGCAGGGCGGGGGAATACACCGGGGAGCTGTTTTTT. The rearrangement joins TRBV7-6 to TRBJ2-2; 7 bases are a match to TRBD2. This CDR3 has 14 residues. The V gene end was trimmed by 6 bases and the J gene end by 3 bases; junction bases not matched to a gene: 4. Germline-derived CDR1 and CDR2 are SGHVS and FNYEAQ.

The chain joins TRBV2 to TRBJ1-4, with 7 bases matching TRBD1. Germline trimming cut 5 bases from V and 4 bases from J; bases unmatched to any gene: 4. The germline gives CDR1 SNHLY, CDR2 FYNNEI. The CDR3 length is 14 residues. CDR3: CASSPTGSNEKLFF. The CDR3 region has the DNA TGTGCCAGCAGTCCGACAGGGAGTAATGAAAAACTGTTTTTT.

This clone was detected once. This specimen includes other DNA sequences encoding the same CDR3. The chain links TRBV6-1 to TRBJ1-1, with TRBD1 as a possible D gene (5 bases). V was trimmed by 5 bases and J by 2 bases, leaving 9 bases between them. The germline V gene encodes CDR1 MNHNS and CDR2 SASEGT. This CDR3 contains 13 residues. The DNA of the CDR3 is TGTGCCAGCAGTCAGACAGTTAACACTGAAGCTTTCTTT. As protein: CASSQTVNTEAFF.

Only one count was recorded for this clone. The chain employs TRBV28 and TRBJ1-2; no clear D. This CDR3 comprises 12 residues. Germline V gene lookup returns CDR1 MDHEN and CDR2 SYDVKM. Between the trimmed V and J ends, which lost 6 bases and 4 bases, there was a span of 9 bases. The CDR3 spells CASRGEIYGYTF. CDR3 nucleotide sequence: TGTGCCAGCAGGGGCGAGATCTATGGCTACACCTTC.

The V and J genes are TRBV11-3 and TRBJ2-2; D is perhaps TRBD1 (6 bases). Trimming took off 1 base at V and 5 bases at J, with 8 bases between the two ends. CDR1 and CDR2 from the germline V gene are SGHNT and YENEEA. CDR3 length: 14 amino acids. CDR3 protein: CASSLGQGTGELFF. The CDR3 coding sequence is TGTGCCAGCAGCTTAGGTCAGGGGACCGGGGAGCTGTTTTTT.